Each of the 23 T cell receptor beta chains below was sequenced from the same sample in a study of cytotoxic CD8 clonotypes in ibrutinib-treated CLL. Clones were sequenced by immunoSEQ multiplex PCR, and TCRdb holds only the in-frame ones, with some missing. The repertoire holds some 15,000 clones, with about two thirds as singletons. The material sequenced was PBMCs, taken before ibrutinib treatment. Receptors were obtained from a human donor with chronic lymphocytic leukemia.

CDR3 residues: CASTGGANEQFF. The CDR3 DNA reads TGCGCCAGCACTGGGGGGGCCAATGAGCAGTTCTTC. V is TRBV5-1 and J is TRBJ2-1, with TRBD2 as a possible D gene (7 bases). Trimming took off 6 bases at V and 6 bases at J, with 10 bases between the two ends. The germline V gene has CDR1 SGHRS and CDR2 YFSETQ. The CDR3 runs 12 residues.

This rearrangement joins TRBV11-2 to TRBJ1-1; D call uncertain. V was trimmed by 5 bases and J by 4 bases, leaving 20 bases between them. Germline CDR1 is SGHAT and CDR2 is FQNNGV. This CDR3 has 16 amino acids. This CDR3 reads CASSPFTGRGGTEAFF. Written as DNA, the CDR3 is TGTGCCAGCAGCCCGTTTACCGGGCGGGGTGGCACTGAAGCTTTCTTT.

V usage is TRBV7-9 and J usage is TRBJ2-3; 9 bases match TRBD2. The CDR3 covers 17 residues. V trimming: 1 base; J trimming: 4 bases; junction bases outside the gene matches: 9. CDR1 SEHNR and CDR2 FQNEAQ come from the germline V gene (reference sequence). DNA for the CDR3: TGTGCCAGCAGCTTAGGCGGACTAGCGAGCTTCGCAGATACGCAGTATTTT. This codes for CASSLGGLASFADTQYF. Variable domain in full (rest from reference TRBV7-9 and TRBJ2-3): DTGVSQNPRHKITKRGQNVTFRCDPISEHNRLYWYRQTLGQGPEFLTYFQNEAQLEKSRLLSDRFSAERPKGSFSTLEIQRTEQGDSAMYLCASSLGGLASFADTQYFGPGTRLTVL.

The gene calls are TRBV10-3 and TRBJ1-1; possibly TRBD1 for D (6 bases). Trimming left V 0 bases short and J 1 base short, with 12 bases between. CDR3 length: 16 residues. Per the germline V gene, CDR1 is ENHRY and CDR2 is SYGVKD. The CDR3 DNA sequence: TGTGCCATCAGTGAGTCGACGGGGGGCGAGAACACTGAAGCTTTCTTT. Amino acids: CAISESTGGENTEAFF.

V usage is TRBV11-2 and J usage is TRBJ1-3; perhaps TRBD1 as D (5 bases). Germline CDR1 is SGHAT and CDR2 is FQNNGV. CDR3 length: 13 residues. Trimming pared 5 bases from V and 4 bases from J, leaving 9 bases between. The CDR3 protein is CASSVGGGNTIYF. The CDR3 DNA is TGTGCCAGCAGCGTTGGGGGGGGAAACACCATATATTTT.

The chain uses TRBV5-1 and TRBJ2-3, with 7 bases matching TRBD2. This CDR3 spans 15 amino acids. Germline values: CDR1 SGHRS, CDR2 YFSETQ. V was clipped by 0 bases and J by 2 bases; unmatched bases: 3. The CDR3 coding sequence is TGCGCCAGCAGCTTGGGAGCGGGGATCACAGATACGCAGTATTTT. Protein sequence: CASSLGAGITDTQYF. Variable domain in full (rest from reference TRBV5-1 and TRBJ2-3): KAGVTQTPRYLIKTRGQQVTLSCSPISGHRSVSWYQQTPGQGLQFLFEYFSETQRNKGNFPGRFSGRQFSNSRSEMNVSTLELGDSALYLCASSLGAGITDTQYFGPGTRLTVL.

J is TRBJ2-3 and V is TRBV7-9; no definite D call. CDR1 SEHNR and CDR2 FQNEAQ come from the germline V gene (reference sequence). The germline V and J ends were trimmed by 1 base and 6 bases, with 8 bases remaining between them. The CDR3 extends over 13 amino acids. The CDR3 nucleotides are TGTGCCAGCAGCTTAGATCCCGTGGATACGCAGTATTTT. As protein: CASSLDPVDTQYF. Supplemented by reference TRBV7-9 and TRBJ2-3, the full variable domain reads DTGVSQNPRHKITKRGQNVTFRCDPISEHNRLYWYRQTLGQGPEFLTYFQNEAQLEKSRLLSDRFSAERPKGSFSTLEIQRTEQGDSAMYLCASSLDPVDTQYFGPGTRLTVL.

This chain links TRBV7-9 with TRBJ2-3; D perhaps matches TRBD1 (5 bases). Trimming took off 5 bases at V and 4 bases at J, with 16 bases between the two ends. The CDR3 covers 15 residues. Germline CDR1 is SEHNR and CDR2 is FQNEAQ (reference sequence). DNA for the CDR3: TGTGCCAGCAGCCCCCAGGGTATGGGGCCAGATACGCAGTATTTT. Its translation is CASSPQGMGPDTQYF.

Note on this clone: This sample also contains other DNA sequences that code for the same CDR3. This chain uses TRBV27 with TRBJ1-2, with D tentatively TRBD1 (6 bases). CDR1 is MNHEY, CDR2 SMNVEV, per germline (reference sequence). V was clipped by 0 bases and J by 6 bases, with 14 bases between them. This CDR3 spans 15 amino acids. DNA of the CDR3: TGTGCCAGCAGTTTATCGAGGGGGGGAGCGGATGGCTACACCTTC. Protein sequence: CASSLSRGGADGYTF.

In this sample, this clone turned up a few times. The chain uses TRBV19 and TRBJ1-3, with 7 bases that match TRBD1. This CDR3 is built from 15 residues. CDR1 LNHDA and CDR2 SQIVND come from the germline V gene (reference sequence). The trim removed 6 bases at V and 4 bases at J, leaving 9 bases unmatched. The CDR3 DNA follows: TGTGCCAGTAGCTTGGAGGGGGCGAAAGGAAACACCATATATTTT. It translates to CASSLEGAKGNTIYF. Filled out from reference TRBV19 and TRBJ1-3, the complete variable domain reads DGGITQSPKYLFRKEGQNVTLSCEQNLNHDAMYWYRQDPGQGLRLIYYSQIVNDFQKGDIAEGYSVSREKKESFPLTVTSAQKNPTAFYLCASSLEGAKGNTIYFGEGSWLTVV.

This chain joins TRBV11-2 and TRBJ2-1; D ambiguous. The CDR3 runs to 15 residues. V lost 5 bases and J 0 bases, leaving 11 bases between the germline ends. Germline V gives CDR1 SGHAT, CDR2 FQNNGV. The CDR3 DNA follows: TGTGCCAGCAGCCGTGACTCGAGCTCCTACAATGAGCAGTTCTTC. It codes for CASSRDSSSYNEQFF.

The V gene is TRBV5-8, the J gene TRBJ1-6; a possible D gene is TRBD1 (5 bases). V shed 2 bases and J shed 9 bases, with 12 bases lying between them. The CDR3 length is 14 residues. CDR1 is SGHTS and CDR2 is YDEGEE in the germline V gene. The CDR3 region is CASSFWDPSSPLHF. DNA of the CDR3: TGTGCCAGCAGCTTTTGGGACCCATCTTCACCCCTCCACTTT.

This sequence joins TRBV5-5 and TRBJ1-1; D ambiguous. There are 13 residues in the CDR3. V lost 4 bases and J lost 3, with 10 bases in between. The germline gives CDR1 SGHKS, CDR2 YYEKEE (reference sequence). The DNA of the CDR3 is TGTGCCAGCAGCCTCGAAGACTACACTGAAGCTTTCTTT. Translation: CASSLEDYTEAFF.

This clone is large within its sample. V usage is TRBV5-6 and J usage is TRBJ2-7, with D possibly being TRBD1 (6 bases). CDR1 and CDR2 from the germline V gene are SGHDT and YYEEEE. Trimming took 4 bases from V and 5 from J, leaving 13 bases between them. The CDR3 has 13 residues. The CDR3 nucleotides are TGTGCCAGCAGCAAAGGGGGTTTCAACGAGCAGTACTTC. Translating it yields CASSKGGFNEQYF.

This chain links TRBV2 with TRBJ1-4; weak D call: TRBD1 (5 bases). The CDR3 sequence is 14 residues long. Trimming stripped 7 bases from V and 8 bases from J, with 17 bases between. Germline V gene sequence: CDR1 SNHLY, CDR2 FYNNEI. The CDR3, as DNA: TGTGCCAGCAATTCCGGGACCCCCGGAGAAAAACTGTTTTTT. Translating it yields CASNSGTPGEKLFF.

The V call is TRBV2, the J call TRBJ1-1; 7 bases match TRBD1. Losses at the gene ends were 3 bases for V and 1 base for J; bases not matched to a gene: 5. Looked up from germline, CDR1 is SNHLY and CDR2 is FYNNEI. The CDR3 sequence is 15 residues long. The CDR3 DNA reads TGTGCCAGCAGTGATTTGGCAGGGGGGAACACTGAAGCTTTCTTT. Its protein product is CASSDLAGGNTEAFF.

This clone turned up a few times. This rearrangement joins TRBV19 to TRBJ2-1; 11 bases are shared with TRBD2. Trimming removed 4 bases from V and 10 bases from J; junction bases left unmatched: 12. CDR3 length: 16 residues. CDR1 LNHDA and CDR2 SQIVND come from the germline V gene (reference sequence). The CDR3 nucleotides are TGTGCCAGTAGTACCCTCCTGAGAGCTAGCGGGGGGGAGCAGTTCTTC. It codes for CASSTLLRASGGEQFF. Combining the CDR3 with reference TRBV19 and TRBJ2-1 gives the whole variable domain DGGITQSPKYLFRKEGQNVTLSCEQNLNHDAMYWYRQDPGQGLRLIYYSQIVNDFQKGDIAEGYSVSREKKESFPLTVTSAQKNPTAFYLCASSTLLRASGGEQFFGPGTRLTVL.

The rearrangement uses TRBV27 and TRBJ2-5, with 7 bases fitting TRBD1. Germline V gene sequence: CDR1 MNHEY, CDR2 SMNVEV (reference sequence). V lost 6 bases to trimming and J lost 7 bases; unmatched junction nucleotides: 8. The CDR3 spans 13 residues. The CDR3 sequence is CASSTGALGTQYF. The CDR3 nucleotides read TGTGCCAGCAGCACAGGGGCCCTGGGGACCCAGTACTTC.

The chain has TRBV7-8 and TRBJ2-7; 9 nucleotides align to TRBD2. The germline CDR1 and CDR2 sequences are SGHVS and FQNEAQ. CDR3 size: 14 residues. V lost 7 bases, J lost 0 bases, and 4 bases stayed unmatched. In nucleotides, the CDR3 is TGTGCCAGCACCGAGCGGGGGGACTCCTACGAGCAGTACTTC. Its protein is CASTERGDSYEQYF.

The chain carries TRBV27 and TRBJ1-2; 12 bases are shared with TRBD1. The germline gives CDR1 MNHEY, CDR2 SMNVEV (reference sequence). This CDR3 comprises 13 residues. The V and J ends lost 5 bases and 8 bases, in that order; junction bases with no gene match: 3. The CDR3 DNA sequence: TGTGCCAGCAGTCGGGACAGGGGGCGCGGCTACACCTTC. This encodes CASSRDRGRGYTF.

The genes are TRBV2 and TRBJ1-1; D gene unclear. V was shortened by 1 base and J by 1 base, with 10 bases between the two germline ends. CDR1 is SNHLY and CDR2 is FYNNEI in the germline V gene. This CDR3 has 15 residues. The CDR3 loop is CASSEVRSWNTEAFF. In nucleotides, the CDR3 is TGTGCCAGCAGTGAAGTTAGGTCTTGGAACACTGAAGCTTTCTTT.

The genes are TRBV27 and TRBJ1-1; D is unresolved. This CDR3 contains 12 residues. CDR1 is MNHEY and CDR2 is SMNVEV in the germline V gene (reference sequence). V lost 2 bases and J lost 4, with 5 bases in between. The CDR3 DNA sequence: TGTGCCAGCAGTTTAATTGGCACTGAAGCTTTCTTT. Its translation: CASSLIGTEAFF.

The chain is built from TRBV5-5 and TRBJ2-5, with D unclear. The CDR3 covers 13 residues. Trimming pared 4 bases from V and 4 bases from J, leaving 11 bases between. Germline V gene sequence: CDR1 SGHKS, CDR2 YYEKEE (reference sequence). The CDR3 DNA is TGTGCCAGCAGCCTAGGACGGATAGAGACCCAGTACTTC. Translation gives CASSLGRIETQYF.